These 9 T cell receptor beta chains were all obtained from the same sample, sequenced in a study of blood T cells in healthy people across ages. It was with a sample-barcoded 5' primer and a J-beta primer mix that a second PCR of about 6 to 12 cycles was run. MiXCR, run by TCRdb on the 5' RACE reads, gives a single entry per CDR3 protein. This sample has around 1,000,000 distinct CDR3 sequences, with almost 25% found just once. These same data were also listed under a study on T cells of mothers and their children.

Sample: blood. These receptor sequences come from a girl aged 2 to 9 in good health.

This clonotype came up a few times. The V call is TRBV6-5, the J call TRBJ2-7; D is tentatively TRBD1 or TRBD2 (6 bases each). V shed 0 bases and J shed 2 bases, with 11 bases lying between them. In germline, CDR1 is MNHEY, CDR2 SVGAGI. The CDR3 is made up of 15 amino acids. The CDR3 region has the DNA TGTGCCAGCAGTTACTCGATGGGGGGCACCTACGAGCAGTACTTC. Translation gives CASSYSMGGTYEQYF.

The chain has TRBV29-1 and TRBJ1-1, with 8 bases matching TRBD1. Germline values: CDR1 SQVTM, CDR2 ANQGSEA. V gave up 3 bases and J gave up 11 bases; unmatched junction bases: 14. The CDR3 sequence is 14 residues long. The CDR3 here is CSVDDRGLLMGAFF. CDR3 DNA sequence: TGCAGCGTTGATGACAGGGGTCTCCTCATGGGGGCTTTCTTT.

This clonotype was seen more than once but under ten times. The chain employs TRBV7-2 and TRBJ2-3, with D possibly being TRBD2 (6 bases). The CDR3 length is 14 residues. V gave up 3 bases and J gave up 2 bases, with 9 bases separating them. CDR1 and CDR2 (germline): SGHTA, FQGNSA. As DNA, the CDR3 is TGTGCCAGCAGCTTGGACTACTACACAGATACGCAGTATTTT. Translated: CASSLDYYTDTQYF.

This clonotype was found a few times. The chain combines TRBV20-1 with TRBJ2-5, with no clear D. The J call may be incorrect, as the DNA end agrees better with TRBJ2-7. The germline V gene has CDR1 DFQATT and CDR2 SNEGSKA (reference sequence). There are 14 residues in the CDR3. The CDR3, as DNA: TGCAGTGCTATCGGAAGAGAGAGTCCCTACGAGCAGTACTTC. Encoded protein: CSAIGRESPYEQYF.

The V call is TRBV9, the J call TRBJ2-1; TRBD1 agrees at 9 bases. The length of the CDR3 is 14 residues. Germline V gene data show CDR1 as SGDLS and CDR2 as YYNGEE. V gave up 3 bases and J gave up 9 bases; unmatched junction bases: 7. CDR3 in DNA: TGTGCCAGCAGCGAATGGGACAGGGTGGGTGAGCAGTTCTTC. It specifies CASSEWDRVGEQFF.

This clonotype was observed a few times. The V and J genes are TRBV15 and TRBJ2-3, with D hard to call. Germline V gene data show CDR1 as LNHNV and CDR2 as YYDKDF (reference sequence). The CDR3 has 12 amino acids. Trimming cost V 2 bases and J 8 bases, with 8 bases left between them. CDR3 DNA sequence: TGTGCCACCAGCAGAAATTCAGGTACGCAGTATTTT. Translation gives CATSRNSGTQYF.

This clonotype was counted only a few times. The V call is TRBV29-1, the J call TRBJ2-5; TRBD2 aligns across 9 bases. The CDR3 is made up of 16 amino acids. Trimming at V came to 7 bases and at J to 5 bases, leaving 17 bases not matched to a gene. CDR1 is SQVTM, CDR2 ANQGSEA, per germline. CDR3 in DNA: TGCAGCGCGATCCCCGTTCGGCGGGAGGGCGTTGAGACCCAGTACTTC. Its translation: CSAIPVRREGVETQYF.

This clonotype appeared a few times. The chain combines TRBV18 with TRBJ1-4; the D is unclear. This CDR3 spans 14 amino acids. Trimming stripped 4 bases from V and 0 bases from J, with 6 bases between. CDR1 and CDR2 from the germline V gene are KGHSH and LQKENI. CDR3 region: CASSHGATNEKLFF. The CDR3 DNA reads TGTGCCAGCTCACATGGCGCAACTAATGAAAAACTGTTTTTT.

There are a few counts of this clonotype. The V and J genes are TRBV9 and TRBJ2-5; D might be TRBD2 (6 bases). CDR1 and CDR2 from the germline V gene are SGDLS and YYNGEE. The CDR3 contains 14 residues. Trimming stripped 0 bases from V and 5 bases from J, with 11 bases between. Here the CDR3 DNA reads TGTGCCAGCAGCGTAGTCGGGAGCGGTGAGACCCAGTACTTC. This encodes CASSVVGSGETQYF.